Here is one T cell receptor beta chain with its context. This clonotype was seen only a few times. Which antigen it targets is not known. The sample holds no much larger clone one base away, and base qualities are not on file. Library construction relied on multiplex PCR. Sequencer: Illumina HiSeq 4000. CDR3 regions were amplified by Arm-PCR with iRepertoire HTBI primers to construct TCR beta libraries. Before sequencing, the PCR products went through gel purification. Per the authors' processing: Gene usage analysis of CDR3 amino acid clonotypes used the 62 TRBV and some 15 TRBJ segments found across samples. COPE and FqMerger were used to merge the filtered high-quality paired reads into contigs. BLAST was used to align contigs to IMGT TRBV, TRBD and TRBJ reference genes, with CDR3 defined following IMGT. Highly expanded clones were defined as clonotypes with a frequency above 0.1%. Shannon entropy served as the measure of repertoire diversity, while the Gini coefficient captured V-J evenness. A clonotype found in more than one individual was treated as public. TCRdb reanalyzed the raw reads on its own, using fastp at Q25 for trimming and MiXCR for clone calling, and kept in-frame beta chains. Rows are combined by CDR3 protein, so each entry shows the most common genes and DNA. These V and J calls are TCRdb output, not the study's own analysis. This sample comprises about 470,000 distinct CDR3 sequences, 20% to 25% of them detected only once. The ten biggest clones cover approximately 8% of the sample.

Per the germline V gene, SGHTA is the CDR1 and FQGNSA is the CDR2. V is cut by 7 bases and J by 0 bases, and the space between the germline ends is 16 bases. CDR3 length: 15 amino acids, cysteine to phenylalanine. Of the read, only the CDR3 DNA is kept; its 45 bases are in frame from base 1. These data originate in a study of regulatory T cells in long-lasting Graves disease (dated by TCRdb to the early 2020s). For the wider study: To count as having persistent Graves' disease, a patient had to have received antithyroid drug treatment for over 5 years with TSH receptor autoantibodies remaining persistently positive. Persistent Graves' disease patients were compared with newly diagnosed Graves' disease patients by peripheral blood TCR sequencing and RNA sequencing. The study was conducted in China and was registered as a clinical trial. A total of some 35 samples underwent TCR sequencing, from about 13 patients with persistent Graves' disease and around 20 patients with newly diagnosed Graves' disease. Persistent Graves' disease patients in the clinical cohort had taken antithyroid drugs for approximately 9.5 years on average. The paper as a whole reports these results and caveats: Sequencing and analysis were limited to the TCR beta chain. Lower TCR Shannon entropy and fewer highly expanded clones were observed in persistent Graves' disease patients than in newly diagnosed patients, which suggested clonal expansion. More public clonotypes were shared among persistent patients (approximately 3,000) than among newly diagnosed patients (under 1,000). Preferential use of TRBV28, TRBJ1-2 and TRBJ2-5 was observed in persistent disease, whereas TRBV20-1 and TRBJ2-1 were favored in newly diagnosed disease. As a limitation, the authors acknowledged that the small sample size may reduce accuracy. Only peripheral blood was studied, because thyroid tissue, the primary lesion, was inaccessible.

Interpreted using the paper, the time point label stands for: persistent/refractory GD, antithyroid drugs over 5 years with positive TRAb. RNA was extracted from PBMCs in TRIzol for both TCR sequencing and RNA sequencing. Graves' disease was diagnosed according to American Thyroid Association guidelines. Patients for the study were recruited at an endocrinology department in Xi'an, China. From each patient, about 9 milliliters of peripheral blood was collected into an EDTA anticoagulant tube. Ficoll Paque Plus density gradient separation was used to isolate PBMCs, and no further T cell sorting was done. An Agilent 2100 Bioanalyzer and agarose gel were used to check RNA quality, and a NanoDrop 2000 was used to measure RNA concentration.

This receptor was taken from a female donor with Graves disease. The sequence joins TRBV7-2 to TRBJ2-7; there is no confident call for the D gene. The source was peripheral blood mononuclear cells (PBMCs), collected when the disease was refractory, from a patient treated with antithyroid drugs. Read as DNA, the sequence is TGTGCCAGCAACACCTGGGGTTTGGCCTCCTACGAGCAGTACTTC. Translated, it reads CASNTWGLASYEQYF.